Below, 20 T cell receptor beta chains from the same sample are listed, as sequenced in a study of T cells after yellow fever vaccination. TCRdb redid the calling of the 5' RACE reads with MiXCR, one entry per CDR3 protein. The data show a few hundred thousand distinct CDR3 sequences, roughly 5.2% seen once. This specimen was CD4+ T cells sorted from PBMCs, taken on the day of the yellow fever booster vaccination. These receptors originate from a man aged 18 to 29 who received the YFV17D yellow fever vaccine.

This clonotype occurred many times. This sequence joins TRBV12-3 or TRBV12-4 and TRBJ2-1; 9 bases are a match to TRBD2. The CDR3 extends over 16 amino acids. Germline trimming cut 4 bases from V and 6 bases from J; bases unmatched to any gene: 10. The CDR3 DNA reads as TGTGCCAGCAGTTCGAAGGCGGGGGGGCCCCTCAATGAGCAGTTCTTC. Protein sequence: CASSSKAGGPLNEQFF.

This rearrangement joins TRBV7-2 to TRBJ2-3, with 16 positions matching TRBD2. The V and J ends lost 5 bases and 3 bases, in that order; junction bases with no gene match: 5. The CDR3 is made up of 17 amino acids. The germline V gene encodes CDR1 SGHTA and CDR2 FQGNSA. CDR3 nucleotides: TGTGCCAGCAGCCAGGGACTAGCGGGGGGGGTAACAGATACGCAGTATTTT. It specifies CASSQGLAGGVTDTQYF.

This clonotype occurred a few times. This chain connects TRBV7-2 to TRBJ2-2, with TRBD1 matching 8 bases. The CDR3 is 15 residues long. After removal of 5 bases from V and 4 bases from J, the junction contained 6 bases not matched to a gene. Germline lookup yields CDR1 SGHTA and CDR2 FQGNSA. CDR3 region: CASSRDRRGTGELFF. Written as DNA, the CDR3 is TGTGCCAGCAGCCGGGACAGGCGGGGCACCGGGGAGCTGTTTTTT.

This clonotype was found many times. This chain connects TRBV5-1 to TRBJ2-5, with D perhaps matching TRBD2 (7 bases). V lost 6 bases to trimming and J lost 2 bases, with 23 bases between them. The CDR3 has 17 residues. Germline CDR1 SGHRS, CDR2 YFSETQ. The CDR3 nucleotides read TGCGCCAGCACCCACGGGGCGGGGGCAGATCTACAAGAGACCCAGTACTTC. Amino acids: CASTHGAGADLQETQYF.

In this sample, this clonotype turned up a few times. This rearrangement joins TRBV6-5 to TRBJ1-6; 9 bases are shared with TRBD1. The CDR3 runs 16 residues. Germline V lookup: CDR1 MNHEY, CDR2 SVGAGI. The ends lost 0 bases at V and 9 bases at J; junction bases unmatched: 6. CDR3 sequence: CASSYSAGQGVSPLHF. CDR3 coding DNA: TGTGCCAGCAGTTACTCCGCGGGACAGGGAGTTTCACCCCTCCACTTT.

In this sample, this clonotype turned up many times. The chain is built from TRBV10-3 and TRBJ1-1; 8 bases map to TRBD1. CDR1 is ENHRY and CDR2 is SYGVKD in the germline V gene. The CDR3 is made up of 13 amino acids. Trimming cost V 2 bases and J 6 bases; bases outside gene matches: 2. The CDR3 DNA follows: TGTGCCATCAGTGAGGAGACAGGGGCTGAAGCTTTCTTT. This translates into CAISEETGAEAFF.

This clonotype was counted many times. The CDR3 coding sequence is TGTGCCAGCAGTTACACAGAGACCCAGTACTTC. Its translation: CASSYTETQYF. The J gene is TRBJ2-5, the V gene TRBV6-6; D is uncertain. The V end was cut by 2 bases, the J end by 4 bases, with 2 bases between. The CDR3 contains 11 residues. CDR1 and CDR2 (germline): MNHNY, SVGAGI (reference sequence).

The genes are TRBV5-1 and TRBJ1-6, with D unclear. The germline CDR1 and CDR2 sequences are SGHRS and YFSETQ. This CDR3 is 14 amino acids long. Trimming took off 0 bases at V and 9 bases at J, with 10 bases between the two ends. The CDR3 is CASSLVAGTSPLHF. The CDR3 bases are TGCGCCAGCAGCTTGGTAGCTGGAACTTCACCCCTCCACTTT.

This sequence joins TRBV6-1 and TRBJ1-5, with TRBD1 matching 9 bases. With 6 bases clipped from V and 5 bases from J, the junction kept 8 bases outside the gene matches. The CDR3 length is 15 residues. Germline V gene lookup returns CDR1 MNHNS and CDR2 SASEGT. The CDR3, as DNA: TGTGCCAGCAGAGAACCGGGACAGGGCGATCAGCCCCAGCATTTT. Amino acid sequence: CASREPGQGDQPQHF.

The V call is TRBV5-4, the J call TRBJ2-3; D possibly corresponds to TRBD2 (6 bases). V lost 0 bases to trimming and J lost 5 bases, with 19 bases between them. CDR1 and CDR2 from the germline V gene are SGHNT and YYREEE (reference sequence). The CDR3 length is 17 residues. This chain's CDR3 is CASSLASRASARDTQYF. For the CDR3, the DNA is TGTGCCAGCAGCTTGGCCTCCCGCGCTAGCGCGAGAGATACGCAGTATTTT. The full variable domain, completed using reference TRBV5-4 and TRBJ2-3, is ETGVTQSPTHLIKTRGQQVTLRCSSQSGHNTVSWYQQALGQGPQFIFQYYREEENGRGNFPPRFSGLQFPNYSSELNVNALELDDSALYLCASSLASRASARDTQYFGPGTRLTVL.

The chain combines TRBV5-4 with TRBJ2-5; 7 bases map to TRBD2. The length of the CDR3 is 15 residues. V trimming: 0 bases; J trimming: 3 bases; junction bases outside the gene matches: 5. Germline assignment: CDR1 SGHNT and CDR2 YYREEE (reference sequence). CDR3 DNA sequence: TGTGCCAGCAGCTTGGTGGTCGCGGGGGAAGAGACCCAGTACTTC. Translated, it gives CASSLVVAGEETQYF. Variable domain in full (rest from reference TRBV5-4 and TRBJ2-5): ETGVTQSPTHLIKTRGQQVTLRCSSQSGHNTVSWYQQALGQGPQFIFQYYREEENGRGNFPPRFSGLQFPNYSSELNVNALELDDSALYLCASSLVVAGEETQYFGPGTRLLVL.

This clonotype was seen ten or more times. This chain uses TRBV6-5 with TRBJ2-5; 8 positions match TRBD1. Germline-derived CDR1 and CDR2 are MNHEY and SVGAGI. This CDR3 is built from 16 residues. Trimming removed 6 bases from V and 2 bases from J; junction bases left unmatched: 11. The CDR3 sequence is CASSQPVTGEQETQYF. CDR3 nucleotide sequence: TGTGCCAGCAGCCAACCCGTGACAGGGGAGCAAGAGACCCAGTACTTC.

This clonotype appeared many times. The V gene is TRBV9, the J gene TRBJ1-1, with TRBD1 as a possible D gene (5 bases). The CDR3 runs to 15 residues. Trimming shortened V by 5 bases and J by 0 bases, and 14 bases separated the two germline ends. Germline lookup yields CDR1 SGDLS and CDR2 YYNGEE. CDR3 sequence: CASRKIGGVNTEAFF. CDR3 bases: TGTGCCAGCAGGAAAATCGGGGGGGTGAACACTGAAGCTTTCTTT.

The V call is TRBV19, the J call TRBJ2-5, with 7 bases fitting TRBD1. CDR3 length: 14 residues. The J segment lost 2 bases and the V segment lost 7 bases, leaving 7 bases of the junction unmatched. CDR1 is LNHDA, CDR2 SQIVND, per germline (reference sequence). CDR3 DNA: TGTGCCAGTACAGCGGACAGGTGGCAAGAGACCCAGTACTTC. This translates into CASTADRWQETQYF.

This rearrangement joins TRBV10-3 to TRBJ2-5; D possibly corresponds to TRBD2 (6 bases). Trimming took 6 bases from V and 4 from J, leaving 15 bases between them. This CDR3 contains 14 residues. Germline-derived CDR1 and CDR2 are ENHRY and SYGVKD. Written as DNA, the CDR3 is TGTGCCATCAGCCGGACTACCCGGGGAGAGACCCAGTACTTC. Translation: CAISRTTRGETQYF.

This clonotype was seen more than once but under ten times. The gene calls are TRBV30 and TRBJ2-5, with D tentatively TRBD1 or TRBD2 (5 bases each). The CDR3 contains 13 residues. Per germline, CDR1 GTSNPN and CDR2 SVGIG (reference sequence). V dropped 6 bases and J dropped 5 bases, with 16 bases sitting between them. CDR3 residues: CACNSGPWETQYF. CDR3 nucleotide sequence: TGTGCCTGCAACTCGGGACCTTGGGAGACCCAGTACTTC.

Many counts were recorded for this clonotype. The chain joins TRBV5-1 to TRBJ2-5; perhaps TRBD1 as D (6 bases). Between the trimmed V and J ends, which lost 5 bases and 1 base, there was a span of 12 bases. CDR1 and CDR2 (germline): SGHRS, YFSETQ. The CDR3 contains 14 residues. In DNA, the CDR3 is TGCGCCAGCAGGTCTTTAGGGGGCCAAGAGACCCAGTACTTC. Its protein product is CASRSLGGQETQYF.

The V gene is TRBV9, the J gene TRBJ1-5, with D hard to call. Germline values: CDR1 SGDLS, CDR2 YYNGEE. There are 14 residues in the CDR3. V lost 2 bases and J 7 bases, leaving 13 bases between the germline ends. DNA of the CDR3: TGTGCCAGCAGCGTTGGTCTGCCCTTCCAGCCCCAGCATTTT. This encodes CASSVGLPFQPQHF.

CDR3 nucleotides: TGTGCCAGCAGTTACCGCCGGGATCAGCCCCAGCATTTT. Its translation is CASSYRRDQPQHF. The chain carries TRBV6-5 and TRBJ1-5; D uncertain. The CDR3 contains 13 residues. With 2 bases removed from V and 5 bases from J, the gap between germline ends came to 7 bases. The germline gives CDR1 MNHEY, CDR2 SVGAGI.

This clonotype was seen a few times. The chain carries TRBV18 and TRBJ1-1; D unresolved. This CDR3 spans 16 amino acids. Trimming shortened V by 3 bases and J by 1 base, and 15 bases separated the two germline ends. Germline assignment: CDR1 KGHSH and CDR2 LQKENI. The CDR3 sequence is CASSPKFVQTNTEAFF. For the CDR3, the DNA is TGTGCCAGCTCACCCAAGTTTGTACAGACGAACACTGAAGCTTTCTTT.